The 6 T cell receptor beta chains in this list originate from one sample, sequenced in a study of identical twins. Using its own MiXCR run on the 5' RACE reads, TCRdb lists one record per CDR3 protein. The sample contains about 260,000 distinct CDR3 sequences, 7% of which appear only once. The data were also submitted as part of a second study, on yellow fever vaccine responses in identical twins.

The material sequenced was memory (CD45RO+) T cells sorted from blood. Every receptor here comes from a woman aged 18-29 years in good health.

This clonotype was seen only a few times. This chain connects TRBV28 to TRBJ2-7, with 7 bases matching TRBD2. Germline CDR1 is MDHEN and CDR2 is SYDVKM. V lost 8 bases, J lost 5 bases, and 12 bases stayed unmatched. The CDR3 runs 14 residues. Here the CDR3 DNA reads TGTGCCAGCCGCTTAGCGGGTCTCATGCACGAGCAGTACTTC. Amino acid sequence: CASRLAGLMHEQYF.

The table lists this clonotype with a count of one. V is TRBV11-2 and J is TRBJ2-5; 7 bases agree with TRBD2. The J segment lost 5 bases and the V segment lost 4 bases, leaving 4 bases of the junction unmatched. Per the germline V gene, CDR1 is SGHAT and CDR2 is FQNNGV. This CDR3 is built from 13 residues. CDR3: CASSWISGETQYF. For the CDR3, the DNA is TGTGCCAGCAGCTGGATTAGCGGGGAGACCCAGTACTTC.

This clonotype was observed a handful of times. V gene TRBV20-1 combines with J gene TRBJ1-5; TRBD1 matches at 10 bases. This CDR3 has 15 amino acids. The germline gives CDR1 DFQATT, CDR2 SNEGSKA (reference sequence). Unmatched junction bases numbered 6, after V lost 6 bases and J lost 1 base. The CDR3 sequence is CSAIRQGASNQPQHF. In DNA, the CDR3 is TGCAGTGCCATTAGACAGGGGGCGAGCAATCAGCCCCAGCATTTT.

Ten or more counts support this clonotype. The chain is built from TRBV7-8 and TRBJ1-5; D possibly corresponds to TRBD1 (5 bases). Trimming took off 4 bases at V and 0 bases at J, with 10 bases between the two ends. The CDR3 has 15 residues. Germline V CDR1 and CDR2: SGHVS, FQNEAQ. This CDR3 is CASSSNRNSNQPQHF. In DNA, the CDR3 is TGTGCCAGCAGCTCAAACAGGAATAGCAATCAGCCCCAGCATTTT.

This clonotype was found many times. The CDR3 spells CASSPGQYGNTIYF. The CDR3 coding sequence is TGTGCCAGCAGCCCGGGACAGTACGGAAACACCATATATTTT. The chain uses TRBV5-6 and TRBJ1-3, with 7 positions matching TRBD1. This CDR3 contains 14 residues. Germline V CDR1 and CDR2: SGHDT, YYEEEE. The junction had 5 bases not matched to a gene; V was cut back by 4 bases and J by 4 bases.

At least ten counts were recorded for this clonotype. The V call is TRBV3-1, the J call TRBJ2-2; D may match TRBD1 or TRBD2 (5 bases each). Trimming shortened V by 7 bases and J by 1 base, and 16 bases separated the two germline ends. The CDR3 consists of 16 residues. The V gene's germline CDR1 is LGHDT and CDR2 YNNKEL (reference sequence). CDR3 in DNA: TGTGCCAGCAACAAAGTAGCAGGGAGGAACACCGGGGAGCTGTTTTTT. Protein product: CASNKVAGRNTGELFF.